This T cell receptor beta chain stems from a study of Graves' ophthalmopathy and Graves' hyperthyroidism. Overall study findings and caveats: Detected in blood as well were most expanded thyroid clonotypes with frequency above 0.001.

V was shortened by 5 bases and J by 0 bases, with 11 bases between the two germline ends. The V gene's germline CDR1 is SGHVS and CDR2 FNYEAQ. CDR3 length: 16 amino acids. This clonotype appeared many times. Its antigen is undetermined. RNA transcripts were the source from which TCR beta CDR3 regions were amplified. Second-round multiplex PCR came after first-round RT-PCR with HTBI primers. TCRdb analysed the multiplex PCR reads with MiXCR anew, one entry per CDR3 protein. The top ten hold around 10% of the sample, which has roughly 1.1 million distinct CDR3 sequences, 35% to 40% seen once. This chain uses TRBV7-6 with TRBJ2-6; D is uncertain. This clonotype was sampled from an adult man with Graves' hyperthyroidism. Sequenced: peripheral blood or thyroid tissue (not recorded which). Here the CDR3 reads CASSVDGGSGANVLTF. DNA for the CDR3: TGTGCCAGCAGCGTGGACGGCGGCTCTGGGGCCAACGTCCTGACTTTC.